The rows below give T cell receptor beta chains drawn from one sample of a study of shared clonotypes between healthy human individuals. The repertoire was sequenced with immunoSEQ multiplex PCR; TCRdb's copy has only in-frame clones and lacks some. The sample carries about a million clones, roughly 75% recorded once. The sequencing sample was made of memory CD4+ T cells sorted from blood. These receptors came from a man aged 18 to 30 in good health. Each CDR3 is given with its conserved first and last residue. D genes are given only for firm matches. Clone size is shown for a subset of rows, as once, few, many or a class of expanded clone.

TRBJ1-1 | . | TRBV14 | . | CASSQVEGLNTEAFF | TGTGCCAGCAGCCAAGTCGAGGGCTTGAACACTGAAGCTTTCTTT
TRBJ2-5 | . | TRBV5-1 | . | CASSLARPEETQYF | TGCGCCAGCAGCTTGGCCCGACCCGAAGAGACCCAGTACTTC
TRBJ1-6 | . | TRBV5-1 | . | CASSLIGSYNSPLHF | TGCGCCAGCAGCTTAATAGGGTCCTATAATTCACCCCTCCACTTT
TRBJ2-5 | TRBD2 | TRBV2 | . | CASSGTSETQYF | TGTGCCAGCAGTGGGACTAGCGAGACCCAGTACTTC
TRBJ2-1 | TRBD2 | TRBV7-8 | . | CASSYRLAAYNEQFF | TGTGCCAGCAGCTACCGACTAGCGGCCTACAATGAGCAGTTCTTC
TRBJ2-3 | TRBD2 | TRBV7-6 | once | CASSGGGGGTQYF | TGTGCCAGCAGCGGGGGAGGCGGGGGTACGCAGTATTTT
TRBJ2-7 | TRBD1 | TRBV5-1 | . | CASSLVAFGTGSTQYF | TGCGCCAGCAGCTTGGTAGCCTTTGGGACAGGGTCGACGCAGTACTTC
TRBJ2-7 | . | TRBV6-1 | . | CASSEALTSTPLFYEQYF | TGTGCCAGCAGTGAAGCGCTCACTAGCACTCCCCTCTTCTACGAGCAGTACTTC
TRBJ1-5 | . | TRBV28 | once | CASSLGGTPSNQPQHF | TGTGCCAGCAGTTTAGGCGGGACTCCCAGCAATCAGCCCCAGCATTTT
TRBJ2-3 | . | TRBV18 | . | CASSPLTREAGPQYF | TGTGCCAGCTCACCACTGACTAGAGAGGCCGGTCCGCAGTATTTT
TRBJ1-2 | . | TRBV21-1 | few | CASSISRTGVDLCGYTF | TGTGCCAGCAGCATCTCCAGGACAGGGGTGGACCTGTGTGGCTACACCTTC
TRBJ1-1 | . | TRBV5-5 | . | CASSFSNTEAFF | TGTGCCAGCAGCTTCAGCAACACTGAAGCTTTCTTT
TRBJ2-5 | . | TRBV5-1 | once | CASSLQGTAETQYF | TGCGCCAGCAGCTTGCAGGGGACGGCGGAGACCCAGTACTTC
TRBJ2-1 | TRBD1 | TRBV30 | . | CAWRGKTGEGVEQFF | TGTGCCTGGAGAGGGAAGACAGGGGAAGGGGTTGAGCAGTTCTTC
TRBJ1-2 | . | TRBV7-2 | . | CASSPNRVRYGYTF | TGTGCCAGCAGCCCGAACAGGGTGCGCTATGGCTACACCTTC
TRBJ2-2 | . | TRBV5-1 | few | CASSLQLGITGELFF | TGCGCCAGCAGCTTACAACTAGGGATCACCGGGGAGCTGTTTTTT
TRBJ1-6 | TRBD1 | TRBV27 | many | CASSSGTGVNSPLHF | TGTGCCAGCAGTTCCGGGACAGGGGTGAATTCACCCCTCCACTTT
TRBJ2-3 | TRBD2 | TRBV14 | . | CASSQDMYGLAGSTDTQYF | TGTGCCAGCAGCCAAGATATGTATGGACTAGCGGGGAGCACAGATACGCAGTATTTT
TRBJ2-3 | . | TRBV7-2 | . | CASRRDSPDTQYF | TGTGCCAGCAGGCGGGACAGCCCAGATACGCAGTATTTT
TRBJ1-2 | . | TRBV2 | . | CASSEAGDNYGYTF | TGTGCCAGCAGTGAGGCAGGGGACAACTATGGCTACACCTTC
TRBJ2-3 | . | TRBV6-5 | few | CASGQGNTQYF | TGTGCCAGCGGCCAGGGTAATACGCAGTATTTT
TRBJ1-4 | TRBD1 | TRBV5-3 | . | CARRPGTGAATNEKLFF | TGTGCCAGAAGACCCGGGACAGGGGCCGCAACTAATGAAAAACTGTTTTTT
TRBJ1-1 | . | TRBV19 | . | CASTLGGAGNTEAFF | TGTGCCAGTACCCTTGGGGGGGCAGGGAACACTGAAGCTTTCTTT
TRBJ2-3 | TRBD1 | TRBV7-3 | . | CASSPGTGGSDTQYF | TGTGCCAGCAGCCCGGGGACAGGGGGTTCAGATACGCAGTATTTT
TRBJ1-2 | . | TRBV6-6 | few | CASSGGSWYGYTF | TGTGCCAGCAGCGGGGGGAGTTGGTATGGCTACACCTTC
TRBJ2-6 | . | TRBV7-2 | . | CASSLSTIRSGANVLTF | TGTGCCAGCAGCTTATCTACTATTCGCTCTGGGGCCAACGTCCTGACTTTC
TRBJ2-1 | TRBD1 | TRBV7-2 | . | CASRRDRAGLQFF | TGTGCCAGCAGGAGAGACAGGGCCGGGCTGCAGTTCTTC
TRBJ1-1 | TRBD1 | TRBV15 | . | CATSRERGQLNTEAFF | TGTGCCACCAGCAGAGAGAGGGGACAGTTGAACACTGAAGCTTTCTTT
TRBJ2-3 | . | TRBV7-2 | . | CASSLVGGLGGDTQYF | TGTGCCAGCAGCTTAGTAGGTGGCCTTGGCGGAGATACGCAGTATTTT
TRBJ2-1 | . | TRBV18 | . | CASSTGYNEQFF | TGTGCCAGCTCAACGGGGTACAATGAGCAGTTCTTC
TRBJ2-2 | . | TRBV18 | . | CASSYITGELFF | TGTGCCAGCTCATACATCACCGGGGAGCTGTTTTTT
TRBJ2-6 | . | TRBV5-6 | many | CASSLAGGSGANVLTF | TGTGCCAGCAGCTTGGCGGGCGGCTCTGGGGCCAACGTCCTGACTTTC
TRBJ2-3 | TRBD2 | TRBV15 | . | CATSRIEPSGSGTQYF | TGTGCCACCAGCAGAATAGAACCTAGCGGGAGCGGGACGCAGTATTTT
TRBJ2-3 | TRBD2 | TRBV2 | . | CASSQGLAGGEDTQYF | TGTGCCAGCAGCCAGGGACTAGCGGGGGGAGAAGATACGCAGTATTTT
TRBJ2-3 | . | TRBV7-2 | . | CASTPRTNTDTQYF | TGTGCCAGCACCCCCCGGACTAACACAGATACGCAGTATTTT
TRBJ2-1 | . | TRBV11-3 | . | CASSPRSGDNEQFF | TGTGCCAGCAGTCCCCGTAGCGGCGACAATGAGCAGTTCTTC
TRBJ1-2 | TRBD1 | TRBV6-1 | . | CASSETGQGYGYTF | TGTGCCAGCAGTGAAACCGGACAGGGCTATGGCTACACCTTC
TRBJ1-3 | . | TRBV28 | . | CASRVLVGPGNTIYF | TGTGCCAGCAGAGTTCTAGTGGGCCCTGGAAACACCATATATTTT
TRBJ2-7 | TRBD2 | TRBV5-4 | . | CASSLVSGGAYEQYF | TGTGCCAGCAGCTTGGTTAGCGGGGGGGCCTACGAGCAGTACTTC
TRBJ2-7 | . | TRBV6-1 | . | CASSEPQTFYEQYF | TGTGCCAGCAGTGAACCCCAGACTTTCTACGAGCAGTACTTC
TRBJ1-5 | TRBD1 | TRBV4-3 | . | CASSQDLTGGDQPQHF | TGCGCCAGCAGCCAAGACCTGACAGGGGGCGATCAGCCCCAGCATTTT
TRBJ2-1 | . | TRBV7-9 | few | CASSPSSYNEQFF | TGTGCCAGCAGCCCTAGCTCCTACAATGAGCAGTTCTTC
TRBJ2-1 | . | TRBV30 | . | CAWSPLGEQFF | TGTGCCTGGAGTCCCCTCGGTGAGCAGTTCTTC
TRBJ1-2 | . | TRBV6-5 | . | CASSPHDNLGGYTF | TGTGCCAGCAGTCCACACGACAATCTGGGTGGCTACACCTTC
TRBJ1-1 | . | TRBV6-1 | . | CASSYMNTEAFF | TGTGCCAGCAGCTATATGAACACTGAAGCTTTCTTT
TRBJ2-7 | . | TRBV28 | once | CASTPSGALAYEQYF | TGTGCCAGCACCCCCTCAGGGGCCCTTGCCTACGAGCAGTACTTC
TRBJ1-5 | . | TRBV5-1 | . | CASSLTVGLGQPQHF | TGCGCCAGCAGCTTGACAGTGGGTCTCGGTCAGCCCCAGCATTTT
TRBJ2-6 | . | TRBV2 | . | CASTEGGRSGANVLTF | TGTGCCAGCACTGAGGGGGGCCGCTCTGGGGCCAACGTCCTGACTTTC
TRBJ1-1 | . | TRBV18 | . | CASSPYPGTNETFF | TGTGCCAGCTCACCTTATCCCGGGACAAACGAAACTTTCTTT
TRBJ2-3 | TRBD1 | TRBV7-9 | . | CASSLAGQGSDTQYF | TGTGCCAGCAGCTTAGCGGGACAGGGCTCAGATACGCAGTATTTT
TRBJ2-5 | . | TRBV5-1 | . | CASSGGQGYQETQYF | TGCGCCAGCAGCGGGGGTCAGGGGTACCAAGAGACCCAGTACTTC
TRBJ2-2 | . | TRBV4-3 | . | CASSLNSQNTGELFF | TGCGCCAGCAGTTTAAATTCCCAGAACACCGGGGAGCTGTTTTTT